The 14 T cell receptor beta chains listed next were all sequenced from one sample in a study of blood T cell repertoires in COVID-19. Some clones are missing from TCRdb's copy, which holds only in-frame ones; the method was immunoSEQ multiplex PCR. The sample lists roughly 340,000 clones; 88% were seen once. Sequenced sample: peripheral blood. The receptor source for this set is a woman between 65 and 79 years old with COVID-19, enrolled during active disease.

A few counts support this clone. The rearrangement uses TRBV5-1 and TRBJ1-3; 10 bases are shared with TRBD1. The germline gives CDR1 SGHRS, CDR2 YFSETQ. This CDR3 region has 18 residues. V shed 4 bases, J shed 0 bases, and the junction held 10 bases outside the gene matches. The CDR3 loop is CASSARDRGPSSGNTIYF. The CDR3 region has the DNA TGCGCCAGCAGCGCCCGGGACAGGGGACCTTCCTCTGGAAACACCATATATTTT.

The genes are TRBV6-5 and TRBJ1-5, with D possibly being TRBD1 (5 bases). Trimming shortened V by 4 bases and J by 5 bases, and 12 bases separated the two germline ends. Per germline, CDR1 MNHEY and CDR2 SVGAGI. The CDR3 runs 14 residues. CDR3 DNA: TGTGCCAGCAGTTTAGGGGTTCTTTATCAGCCCCAGCATTTT. This sequence encodes CASSLGVLYQPQHF.

The chain joins TRBV6-4 to TRBJ1-6; D remains ambiguous. Germline V gene sequence: CDR1 MRHNA, CDR2 SNTAGT. The CDR3 contains 14 residues. Between the trimmed V and J ends, which lost 4 bases and 7 bases, there was a span of 11 bases. The CDR3 protein is CASSALGGNSPLHF. DNA of the CDR3: TGTGCCAGCAGTGCCTTGGGCGGGAATTCACCCCTCCACTTT.

This chain uses TRBV7-2 with TRBJ1-2, with 10 bases that match TRBD1. Germline trimming cut 5 bases from V and 7 bases from J; bases unmatched to any gene: 10. The CDR3 is 15 residues long. CDR1 is SGHTA, CDR2 FQGNSA, per germline. This CDR3 reads CASSLRDRGSGGYTF. CDR3 DNA: TGTGCCAGCAGCCTTAGGGACAGGGGCTCGGGTGGCTACACCTTC.

This chain connects TRBV7-2 to TRBJ2-7; D is ambiguous. The CDR3 sequence is 15 residues long. CDR1 is SGHTA, CDR2 FQGNSA, per germline. Trimming shortened V by 2 bases and J by 5 bases, and 16 bases separated the two germline ends. Written as DNA, the CDR3 is TGTGCCAGCAGCTTAATGGTCGCGCTAGGAAACGAGCAGTACTTC. Protein sequence: CASSLMVALGNEQYF.

The CDR3 sequence: CASSLVYGHSNQPQHF. CDR3 nucleotide sequence: TGTGCCAGCAGCTTAGTATATGGGCATAGCAATCAGCCCCAGCATTTT. This chain joins TRBV11-2 and TRBJ1-5; D gene ambiguous. Germline CDR1 SGHAT, CDR2 FQNNGV. The CDR3 runs to 16 residues. Trimming left V 1 base short and J 0 bases short, with 10 bases between. The full variable domain, with the rest looked up from reference TRBV11-2 and TRBJ1-5, is EAGVAQSPRYKIIEKRQSVAFWCNPISGHATLYWYQQILGQGPKLLIQFQNNGVVDDSQLPKDRFSAERLKGVDSTLKIQPAKLEDSAVYLCASSLVYGHSNQPQHFGDGTRLSIL.

The chain links TRBV25-1 to TRBJ2-5; no definite D call. The CDR3 runs 13 residues. Trimming took 5 bases from V and 2 from J, leaving 9 bases between them. Germline V CDR1 and CDR2: MGHDK, SYGVNS. This chain's CDR3 is CASSLIAQETQYF. As DNA, the CDR3 is TGTGCCAGCAGTTTGATAGCTCAAGAGACCCAGTACTTC. Supplemented by reference TRBV25-1 and TRBJ2-5, the full variable domain reads EADIYQTPRYLVIGTGKKITLECSQTMGHDKMYWYQQDPGMELHLIHYSYGVNSTEKGDLSSESTVSRIRTEHFPLTLESARPSHTSQYLCASSLIAQETQYFGPGTRLLVL.

The chain has TRBV18 and TRBJ1-1; D unresolved. The V gene's germline CDR1 is KGHSH and CDR2 LQKENI. Trimming removed 2 bases from V and 3 bases from J, with 4 bases in between. There are 12 residues in the CDR3. As DNA, the CDR3 is TGTGCCAGCTCACCAACGGACACTGAAGCTTTCTTT. This encodes CASSPTDTEAFF.

This chain links TRBV28 with TRBJ1-2; 7 bases are a match to TRBD1. V lost 6 bases to trimming and J lost 8 bases; unmatched junction nucleotides: 15. Germline lookup yields CDR1 MDHEN and CDR2 SYDVKM. This CDR3 region has 15 residues. In DNA form, the CDR3 reads TGTGCCAGCAGCTCCCCACGGACAGGAGGCGGGGGCTACACCTTC. It specifies CASSSPRTGGGGYTF.

The chain combines TRBV7-9 with TRBJ1-2; 8 bases are a match to TRBD1. Losses at the gene ends were 5 bases for V and 7 bases for J; bases not matched to a gene: 6. There are 13 residues in the CDR3. Germline V CDR1 and CDR2: SEHNR, FQNEAQ (reference sequence). The CDR3 DNA reads as TGTGCCAGCAGCGTACGACAGGGGTTTGGCTACACCTTC. It translates to CASSVRQGFGYTF.

The rearrangement links TRBV12-2 to TRBJ1-5; the listed D gene, TRBD1, was not tested against the DNA. TRBV12-2 is a recognized pseudogene. There are 17 residues in the CDR3. The CDR3 sequence: CASRLAPGTLSNQPQHF. DNA of the CDR3: TGTGCAAGTCGCTTAGCGCCTGGGACACTTAGCAATCAGCCCCAGCATTTT.

V usage is TRBV27 and J usage is TRBJ2-7; D is perhaps TRBD2 (6 bases). The length of the CDR3 is 15 residues. The germline V gene has CDR1 MNHEY and CDR2 SMNVEV (reference sequence). Trimming removed 2 bases from V and 1 base from J, with 12 bases in between. CDR3 nucleotide sequence: TGTGCCAGCAGTTTAGACGGGGGAAGGTCCTACGAGCAGTACTTC. This codes for CASSLDGGRSYEQYF.

V usage is TRBV19 and J usage is TRBJ2-5; D is perhaps TRBD2 (7 bases). Germline V gives CDR1 LNHDA, CDR2 SQIVND (reference sequence). V dropped 5 bases and J dropped 3 bases, with 22 bases sitting between them. The CDR3 spans 17 residues. CDR3 protein: CASSYGGPWREKETQYF. CDR3 coding DNA: TGTGCCAGTAGTTACGGGGGGCCGTGGAGGGAAAAAGAGACCCAGTACTTC.

Worth noting for this clone: This sample includes further DNA sequences coding for the same CDR3. This chain uses TRBV27 with TRBJ1-2, with 8 nucleotides matching TRBD1. Germline V gene sequence: CDR1 MNHEY, CDR2 SMNVEV (reference sequence). The V and J ends lost 2 bases and 4 bases, in that order; junction bases with no gene match: 0. The CDR3 covers 13 residues. The CDR3 DNA reads TGTGCCAGCAGTTTAACAGGGGGCTATGGCTACACCTTC. It yields the protein CASSLTGGYGYTF.